The entry that follows covers one T cell receptor (beta chain) sequence. This record belongs to a study of blood T cell repertoires in COVID-19. At the level of the study: Nucleic acid was either cDNA or gDNA, and it came from T cells, B-cell-depleted T cells, or PBMCs.

Patients of the Seattle cohort, enrolled during active infection, were followed longitudinally. The protocol was immunoSEQ multiplex PCR, while the TCRdb copy is restricted to in-frame clones and leaves out a portion. The sample consists of 25,000 to 35,000 clones, approximately 91% of them appearing once. Deletions cut 0 bases from V and 4 bases from J, with 7 bases between. CDR3 size: 13 residues. The germline CDR1 and CDR2 sequences are SGHDT and YYEEEE. The sample taken for sequencing was peripheral blood. The sequence derives from a man aged 60-69 years with COVID-19, enrolled during active disease. The chain links TRBV5-6 to TRBJ2-5; D uncertain. CDR3 sequence (DNA): TGTGCCAGCAGCTTGGACAGCTTAGAGACCCAGTACTTC. Translated, it gives CASSLDSLETQYF.